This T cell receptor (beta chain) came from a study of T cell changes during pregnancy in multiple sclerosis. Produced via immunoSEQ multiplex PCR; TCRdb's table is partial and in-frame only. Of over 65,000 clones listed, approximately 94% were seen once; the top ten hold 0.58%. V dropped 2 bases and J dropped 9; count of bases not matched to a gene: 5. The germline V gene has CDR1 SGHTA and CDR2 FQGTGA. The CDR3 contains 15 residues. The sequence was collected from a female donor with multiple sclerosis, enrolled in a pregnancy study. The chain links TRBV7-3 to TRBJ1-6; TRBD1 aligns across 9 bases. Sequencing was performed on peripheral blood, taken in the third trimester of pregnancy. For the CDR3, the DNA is TGTGCCAGCAGCTTACTTGGGACAGGGAGTTCACCCCTCCACTTT. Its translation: CASSLLGTGSSPLHF. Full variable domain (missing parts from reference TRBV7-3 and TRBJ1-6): GAGVSQTPSNKVTEKGKYVELRCDPISGHTALYWYRQSLGQGPEFLIYFQGTGAADDSGLPNDRFFAVRPEGSVSTLKIQRTERGDSAVYLCASSLLGTGSSPLHFGNGTRLTVT.